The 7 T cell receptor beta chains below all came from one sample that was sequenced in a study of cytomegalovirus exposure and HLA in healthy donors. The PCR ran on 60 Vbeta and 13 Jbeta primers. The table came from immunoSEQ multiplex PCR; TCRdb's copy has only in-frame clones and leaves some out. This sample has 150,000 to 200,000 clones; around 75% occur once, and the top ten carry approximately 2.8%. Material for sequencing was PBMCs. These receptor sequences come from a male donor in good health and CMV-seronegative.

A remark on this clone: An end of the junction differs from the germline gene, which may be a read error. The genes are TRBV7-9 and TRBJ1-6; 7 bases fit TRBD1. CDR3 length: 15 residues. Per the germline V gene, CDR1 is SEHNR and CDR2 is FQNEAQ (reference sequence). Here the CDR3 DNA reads TGTTCCAGCAGCAACCCGACAGGGCTTAATTCACCCCTCCACTTT. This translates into CSSSNPTGLNSPLHF. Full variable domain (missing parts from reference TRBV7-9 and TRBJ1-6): DTGVSQNPRHKITKRGQNVTFRCDPISEHNRLYWYRQTLGQGPEFLTYFQNEAQLEKSRLLSDRFSAERPKGSFSTLEIQRTEQGDSAMYLCSSSNPTGLNSPLHFGNGTRLTVT.

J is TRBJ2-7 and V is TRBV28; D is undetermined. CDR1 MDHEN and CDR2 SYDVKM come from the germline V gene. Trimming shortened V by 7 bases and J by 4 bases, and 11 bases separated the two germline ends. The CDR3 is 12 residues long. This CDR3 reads CASTGRVYEQYF. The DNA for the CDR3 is TGTGCCAGCACTGGGCGAGTTTACGAGCAGTACTTC.

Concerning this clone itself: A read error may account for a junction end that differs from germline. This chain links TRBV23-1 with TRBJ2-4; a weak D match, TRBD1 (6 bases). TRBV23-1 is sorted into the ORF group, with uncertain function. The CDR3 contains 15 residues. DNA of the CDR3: TGCGCCAGCCGTATTATAACGACAGGCCAAAACAGTCAGTACTTC. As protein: CASRIITTGQNSQYF.

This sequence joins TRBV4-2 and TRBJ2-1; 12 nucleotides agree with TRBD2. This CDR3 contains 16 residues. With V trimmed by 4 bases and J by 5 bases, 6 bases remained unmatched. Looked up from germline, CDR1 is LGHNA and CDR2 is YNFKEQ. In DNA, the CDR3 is TGTGCCAGCAGCCGCCGAGGACTAGCGGGAAACAATGAGCAGTTCTTC. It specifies CASSRRGLAGNNEQFF.

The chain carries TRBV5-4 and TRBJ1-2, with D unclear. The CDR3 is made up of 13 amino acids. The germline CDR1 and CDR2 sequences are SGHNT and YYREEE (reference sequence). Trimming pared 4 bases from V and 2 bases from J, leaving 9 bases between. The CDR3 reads CASSPAGNYGYTF. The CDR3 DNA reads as TGTGCCAGCAGCCCGGCGGGGAACTATGGCTACACCTTC.

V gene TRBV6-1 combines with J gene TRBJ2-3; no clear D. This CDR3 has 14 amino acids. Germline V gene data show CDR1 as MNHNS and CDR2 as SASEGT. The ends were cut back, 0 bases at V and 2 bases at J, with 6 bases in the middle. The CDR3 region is CASSEAGNTDTQYF. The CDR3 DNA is TGTGCCAGCAGTGAAGCGGGCAACACAGATACGCAGTATTTT.

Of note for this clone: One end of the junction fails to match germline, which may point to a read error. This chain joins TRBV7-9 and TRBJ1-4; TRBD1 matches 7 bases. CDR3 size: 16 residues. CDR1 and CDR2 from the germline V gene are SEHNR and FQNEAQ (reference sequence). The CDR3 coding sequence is TGTTCCAGCAGCCACCCTCTAGAACAGGGGAAGGAAAAACTGTTTTTT. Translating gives CSSSHPLEQGKEKLFF.